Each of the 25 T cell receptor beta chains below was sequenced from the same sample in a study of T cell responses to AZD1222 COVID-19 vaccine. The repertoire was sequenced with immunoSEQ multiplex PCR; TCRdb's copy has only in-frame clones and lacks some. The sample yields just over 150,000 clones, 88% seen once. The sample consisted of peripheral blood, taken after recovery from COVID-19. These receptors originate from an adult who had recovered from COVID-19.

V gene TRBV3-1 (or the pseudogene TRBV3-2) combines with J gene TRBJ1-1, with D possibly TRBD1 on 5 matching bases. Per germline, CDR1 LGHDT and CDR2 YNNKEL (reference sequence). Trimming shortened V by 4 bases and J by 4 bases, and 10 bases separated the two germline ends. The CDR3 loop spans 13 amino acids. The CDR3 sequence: CASSPAGGTEAFF. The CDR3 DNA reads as TGTGCCAGCAGCCCTGCTGGGGGCACTGAAGCTTTCTTT.

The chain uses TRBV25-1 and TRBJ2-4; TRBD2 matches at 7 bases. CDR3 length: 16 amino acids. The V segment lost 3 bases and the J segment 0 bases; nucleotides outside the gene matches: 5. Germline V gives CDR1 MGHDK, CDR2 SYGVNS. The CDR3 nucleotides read TGTGCCAGCAGTGATCAGCCGGGGGGAGCCAAAAACATTCAGTACTTC. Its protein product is CASSDQPGGAKNIQYF.

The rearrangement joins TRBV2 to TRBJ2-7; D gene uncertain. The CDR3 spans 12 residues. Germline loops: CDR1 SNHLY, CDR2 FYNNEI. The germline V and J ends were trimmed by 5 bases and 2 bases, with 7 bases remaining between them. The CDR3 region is CASSFQTYEQYF. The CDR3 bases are TGTGCCAGCAGTTTCCAGACCTACGAGCAGTACTTC.

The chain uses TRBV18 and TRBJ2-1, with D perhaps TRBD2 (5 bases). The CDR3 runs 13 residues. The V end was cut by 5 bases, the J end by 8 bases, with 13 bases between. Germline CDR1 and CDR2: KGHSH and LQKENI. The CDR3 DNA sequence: TGTGCCAGCTCAGAGGGTCTTACCGATGAGCAGTTCTTC. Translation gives CASSEGLTDEQFF.

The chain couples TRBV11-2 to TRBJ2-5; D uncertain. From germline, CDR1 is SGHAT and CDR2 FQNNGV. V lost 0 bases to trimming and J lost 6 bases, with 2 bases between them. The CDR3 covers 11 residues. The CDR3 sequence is CASSLEQTQYF. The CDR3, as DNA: TGTGCCAGCAGCTTAGAACAGACCCAGTACTTC.

This CDR3 is CASSWPRGASSYEQYF. The CDR3 nucleotides are TGCGCCAGCAGCTGGCCTCGGGGGGCGAGCTCCTACGAGCAGTACTTC. The chain combines TRBV5-1 with TRBJ2-7, with a possible D match to TRBD2 (7 bases). Germline V gene sequence: CDR1 SGHRS, CDR2 YFSETQ. This CDR3 contains 16 residues. V lost 3 bases and J 0 bases, leaving 16 bases between the germline ends.

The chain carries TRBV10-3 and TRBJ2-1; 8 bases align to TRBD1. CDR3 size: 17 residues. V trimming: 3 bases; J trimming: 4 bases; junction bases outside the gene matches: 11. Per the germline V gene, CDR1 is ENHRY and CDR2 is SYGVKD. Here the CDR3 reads CAISDNSDRANYNEQFF. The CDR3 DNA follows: TGTGCCATCAGTGACAATTCGGACAGGGCGAATTACAATGAGCAGTTCTTC.

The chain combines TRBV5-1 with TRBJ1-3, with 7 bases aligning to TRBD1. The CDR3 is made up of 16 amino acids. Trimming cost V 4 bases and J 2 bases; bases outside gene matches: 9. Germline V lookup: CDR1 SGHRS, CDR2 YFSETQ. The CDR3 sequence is CASSPSSTGAGNTIYF. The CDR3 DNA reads TGCGCCAGCAGCCCTTCTTCAACAGGGGCTGGAAACACCATATATTTT.

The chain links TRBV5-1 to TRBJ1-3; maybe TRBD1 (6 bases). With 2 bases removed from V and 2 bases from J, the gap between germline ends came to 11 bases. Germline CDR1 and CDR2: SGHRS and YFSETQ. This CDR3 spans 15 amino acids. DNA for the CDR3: TGCGCCAGCAGCTTAGAAGGGGGGACTGGAAACACCATATATTTT. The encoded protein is CASSLEGGTGNTIYF.

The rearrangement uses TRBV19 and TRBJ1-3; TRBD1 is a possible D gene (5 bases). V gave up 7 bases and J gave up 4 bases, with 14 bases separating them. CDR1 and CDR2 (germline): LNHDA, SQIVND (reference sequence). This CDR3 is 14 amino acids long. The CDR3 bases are TGTGCCAGTACACGGGGGTTTATGGGAAACACCATATATTTT. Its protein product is CASTRGFMGNTIYF.

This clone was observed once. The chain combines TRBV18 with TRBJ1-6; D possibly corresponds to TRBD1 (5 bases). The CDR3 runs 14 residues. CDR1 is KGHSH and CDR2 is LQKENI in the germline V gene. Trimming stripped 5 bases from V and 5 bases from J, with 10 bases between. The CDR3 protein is CASSNRGDNSPLHF. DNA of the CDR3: TGTGCCAGCTCAAACCGGGGGGATAATTCACCCCTCCACTTT.

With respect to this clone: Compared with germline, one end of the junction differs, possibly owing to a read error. The CDR3 reads CAGSEASGRVEQFF. DNA of the CDR3: TGTGCCGGCAGTGAGGCTAGTGGTAGGGTTGAGCAGTTCTTC. V and J are TRBV2 and TRBJ2-1; the D is unclear. Germline values: CDR1 SNHLY, CDR2 FYNNEI. This CDR3 comprises 14 residues.

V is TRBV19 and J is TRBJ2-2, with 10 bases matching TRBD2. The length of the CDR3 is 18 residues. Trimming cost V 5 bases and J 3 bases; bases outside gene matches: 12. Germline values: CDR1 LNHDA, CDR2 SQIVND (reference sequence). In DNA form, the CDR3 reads TGTGCCAGTAGTGCCGGTTACAGCGGGGGGGATTACACCGGGGAGCTGTTTTTT. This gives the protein CASSAGYSGGDYTGELFF.

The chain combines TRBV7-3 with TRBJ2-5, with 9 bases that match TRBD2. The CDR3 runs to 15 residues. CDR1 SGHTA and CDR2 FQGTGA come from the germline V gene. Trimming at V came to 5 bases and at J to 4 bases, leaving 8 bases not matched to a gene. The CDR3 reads CASSPGASGIETQYF. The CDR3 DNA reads TGTGCCAGCAGCCCCGGGGCTAGCGGGATAGAGACCCAGTACTTC.

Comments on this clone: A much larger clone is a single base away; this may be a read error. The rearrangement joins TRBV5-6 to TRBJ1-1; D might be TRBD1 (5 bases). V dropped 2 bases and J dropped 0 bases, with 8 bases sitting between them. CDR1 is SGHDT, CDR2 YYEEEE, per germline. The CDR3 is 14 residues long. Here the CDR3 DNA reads TGTGCCAGCAGCTTCGGGACGGTGAACACTGAAGCTTTCTTT. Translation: CASSFGTVNTEAFF.

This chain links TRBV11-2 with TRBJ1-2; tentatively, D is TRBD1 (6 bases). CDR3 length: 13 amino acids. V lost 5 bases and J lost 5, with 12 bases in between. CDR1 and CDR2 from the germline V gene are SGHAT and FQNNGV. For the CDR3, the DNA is TGTGCCAGCAGCCCGAGTACAGGGTATGGCTACACCTTC. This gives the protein CASSPSTGYGYTF.

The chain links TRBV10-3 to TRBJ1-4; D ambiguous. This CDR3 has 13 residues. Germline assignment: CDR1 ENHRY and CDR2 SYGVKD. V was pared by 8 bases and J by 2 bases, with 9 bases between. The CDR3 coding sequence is TGTGCCATCGCGAGGCAGACTAATGAAAAACTGTTTTTT. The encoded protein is CAIARQTNEKLFF.

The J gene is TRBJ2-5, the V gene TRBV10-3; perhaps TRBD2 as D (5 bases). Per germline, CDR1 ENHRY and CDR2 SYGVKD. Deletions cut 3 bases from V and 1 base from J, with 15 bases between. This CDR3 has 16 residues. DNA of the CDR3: TGTGCCATCAGTGATTGGTCAACTAGAACCCAAGAGACCCAGTACTTC. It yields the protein CAISDWSTRTQETQYF.

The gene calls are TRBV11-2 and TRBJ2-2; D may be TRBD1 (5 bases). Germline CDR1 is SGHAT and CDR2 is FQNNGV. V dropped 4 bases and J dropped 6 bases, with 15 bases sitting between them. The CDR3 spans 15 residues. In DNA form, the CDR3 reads TGTGCCAGCAGCTCCACAGAGGCCAGGGCCGGGGAGCTGTTTTTT. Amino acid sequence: CASSSTEARAGELFF.

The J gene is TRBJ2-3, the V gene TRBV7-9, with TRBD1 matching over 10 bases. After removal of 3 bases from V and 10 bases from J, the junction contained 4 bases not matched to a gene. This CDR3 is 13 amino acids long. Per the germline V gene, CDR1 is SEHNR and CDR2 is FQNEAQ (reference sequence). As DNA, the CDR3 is TGTGCCAGCAGCTTTGATGGGACAGGGGCGCAGTATTTT. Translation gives CASSFDGTGAQYF. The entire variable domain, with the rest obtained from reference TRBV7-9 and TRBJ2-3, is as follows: DTGVSQNPRHKITKRGQNVTFRCDPISEHNRLYWYRQTLGQGPEFLTYFQNEAQLEKSRLLSDRFSAERPKGSFSTLEIQRTEQGDSAMYLCASSFDGTGAQYFGPGTRLTVL.

CDR3 in amino acids: CAIRRASGSNTGELFF. As DNA, the CDR3 is TGTGCCATCAGGAGGGCTAGCGGAAGCAACACCGGGGAGCTGTTTTTT. The V call is TRBV10-3, the J call TRBJ2-2, with 7 bases lining up with TRBD2. The CDR3 is made up of 16 amino acids. V trimming: 6 bases; J trimming: 2 bases; junction bases outside the gene matches: 9. Germline CDR1 and CDR2: ENHRY and SYGVKD.

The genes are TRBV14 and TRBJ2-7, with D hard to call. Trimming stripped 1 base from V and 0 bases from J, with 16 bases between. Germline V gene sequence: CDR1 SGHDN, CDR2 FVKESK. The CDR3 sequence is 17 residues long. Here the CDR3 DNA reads TGTGCCAGCAGCCAAGTTCGGTCCGGGCACAGCTCCTACGAGCAGTACTTC. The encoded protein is CASSQVRSGHSSYEQYF.

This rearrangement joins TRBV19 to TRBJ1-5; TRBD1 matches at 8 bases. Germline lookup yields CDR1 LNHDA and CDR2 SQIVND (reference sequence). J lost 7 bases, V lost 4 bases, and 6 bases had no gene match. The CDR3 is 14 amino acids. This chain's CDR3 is CASSNAGGYQPQHF. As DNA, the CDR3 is TGTGCCAGTAGTAATGCAGGGGGCTACCAGCCCCAGCATTTT.

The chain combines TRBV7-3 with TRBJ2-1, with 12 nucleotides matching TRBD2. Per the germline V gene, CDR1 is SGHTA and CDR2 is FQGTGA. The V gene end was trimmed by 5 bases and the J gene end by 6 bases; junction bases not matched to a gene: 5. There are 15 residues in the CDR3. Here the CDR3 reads CASSISSGRVNEQFF. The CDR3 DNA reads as TGTGCCAGCAGCATCTCTAGCGGGAGGGTCAATGAGCAGTTCTTC.

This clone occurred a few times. DNA for the CDR3: TGTGCCAGCAGCCCCCCTTCGGGGTACGAGCAGTACTTC. Its translation: CASSPPSGYEQYF. The chain is built from TRBV13 and TRBJ2-7; D possibly corresponds to TRBD2 (5 bases). Germline lookup yields CDR1 PRHDT and CDR2 FYEKMQ (reference sequence). V lost 5 bases and J 4 bases, leaving 12 bases between the germline ends. The CDR3 has 13 residues. Combining the CDR3 with reference TRBV13 and TRBJ2-7 gives the whole variable domain AAGVIQSPRHLIKEKRETATLKCYPIPRHDTVYWYQQGPGQDPQFLISFYEKMQSDKGSIPDRFSAQQFSDYHSELNMSSLELGDSALYFCASSPPSGYEQYFGPGTRLTVT.